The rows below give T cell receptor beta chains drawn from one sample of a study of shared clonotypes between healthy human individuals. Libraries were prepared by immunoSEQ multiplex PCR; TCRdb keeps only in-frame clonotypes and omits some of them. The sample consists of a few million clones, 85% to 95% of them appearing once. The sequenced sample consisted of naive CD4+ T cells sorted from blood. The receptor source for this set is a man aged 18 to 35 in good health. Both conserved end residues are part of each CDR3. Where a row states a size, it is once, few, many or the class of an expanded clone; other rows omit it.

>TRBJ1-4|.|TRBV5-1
CASRDQREKLFF
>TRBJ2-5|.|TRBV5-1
CASSPGTAKETQYF
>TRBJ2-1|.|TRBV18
CASSPTRLAYNEQFF
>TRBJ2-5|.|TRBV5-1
CASSLVAAPGETQYF
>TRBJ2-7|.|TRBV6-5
CASSYGGSGGADEQYF
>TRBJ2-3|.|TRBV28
CASSEGQGATDTQYF
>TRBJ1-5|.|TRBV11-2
CASSLDGVLRPQHF
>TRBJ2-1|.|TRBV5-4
CASSLGELVYNEQFF
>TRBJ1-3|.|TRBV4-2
CASSLEAEDTIYF
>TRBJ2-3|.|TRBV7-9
CASSEGLGGIDTQYF
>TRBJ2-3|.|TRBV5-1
CASSPEPQRTDTQYF
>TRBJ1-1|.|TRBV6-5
CASSSGQGFTEAFF
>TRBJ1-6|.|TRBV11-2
CASSLRMDRDDSPLHF
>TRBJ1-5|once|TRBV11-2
CASSQSTGLQPQHF
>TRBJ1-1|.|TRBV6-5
CASERGTGVTEAFF
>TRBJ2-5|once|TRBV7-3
CASSSTGPGTQYF
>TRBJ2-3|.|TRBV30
CAWSVRGKDTQYF
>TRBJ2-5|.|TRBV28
CASSKLGTSGQETQYF
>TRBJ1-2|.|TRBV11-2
CASSLLGGPRMDNYGYTF
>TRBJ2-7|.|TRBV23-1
CASSPGGHEQYF
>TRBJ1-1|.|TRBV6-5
CASSYLSGRDTEAFF
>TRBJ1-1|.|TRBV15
CATYRTTANTEAFF
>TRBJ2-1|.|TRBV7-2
CASSLYIGSGAYNEQFF
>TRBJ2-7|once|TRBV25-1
CASSDLSGTTSYEQYF
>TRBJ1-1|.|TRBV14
CASSQEQARNTEAFF
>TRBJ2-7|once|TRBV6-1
CASSGRDFRFEQYF
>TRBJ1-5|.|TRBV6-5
CASSSNSNQPQHF
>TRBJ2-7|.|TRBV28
CASALASPGRTNF
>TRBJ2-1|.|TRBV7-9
CASSFEGSEQFF
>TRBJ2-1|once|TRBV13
CASRQGGFNEQFF
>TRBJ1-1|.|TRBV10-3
CAISESGQGDEAFF
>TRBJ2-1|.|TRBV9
CASSVSGGLSYNEQFF
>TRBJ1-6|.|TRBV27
CASSPIDLDNSPPHF
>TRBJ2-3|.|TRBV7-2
CASSLGGTSGEDTQYF
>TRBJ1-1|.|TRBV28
CASSPGQGLNTEAFF
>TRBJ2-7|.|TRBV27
CASSLSRGDNYEQYF
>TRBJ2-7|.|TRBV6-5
CASSYHRPGEGYEQYF